This TCR beta chain was recovered during a study of T cell repertoires in cytomegalovirus infection. As for the study in general: Recently identified HLA-C-restricted CMV epitopes and well-studied HLA-B-restricted CMV epitopes were used by the study. Overall study findings and caveats: There were carriers of CMV plus the relevant HLA, and cumulative public TCR beta family frequency identified them. Ex vivo, HLA-C-restricted CMV-specific TCR beta clonotypes prevailed over the rest of the response.

TCRdb re-called the reads with MiXCR, one entry per CDR3 protein. This repertoire shows about 830,000 distinct CDR3 sequences, approximately 32% found once; its top ten account for 12%. This clonotype was recorded at least ten times. The antigen remains undetermined. Sequenced material: cultured CD8+ T cells from PBMCs, taken from culture after CMV antigen stimulation. This receptor was obtained from a human donor in good health (CMV status not recorded). Some clones in this sample may be carry-over from other donors' samples.

The CDR3 sequence is CASSSYRENYGYTF. In DNA, the CDR3 is TGTGCCAGCAGTTCATACAGGGAAAACTATGGCTACACCTTC. The genes are TRBV7-9 and TRBJ1-2; TRBD1 is a possible D gene (6 bases). Germline V gives CDR1 SEHNR, CDR2 FQNEAQ (reference sequence). Trimming pared 6 bases from V and 2 bases from J, leaving 13 bases between. The CDR3 is 14 residues long.